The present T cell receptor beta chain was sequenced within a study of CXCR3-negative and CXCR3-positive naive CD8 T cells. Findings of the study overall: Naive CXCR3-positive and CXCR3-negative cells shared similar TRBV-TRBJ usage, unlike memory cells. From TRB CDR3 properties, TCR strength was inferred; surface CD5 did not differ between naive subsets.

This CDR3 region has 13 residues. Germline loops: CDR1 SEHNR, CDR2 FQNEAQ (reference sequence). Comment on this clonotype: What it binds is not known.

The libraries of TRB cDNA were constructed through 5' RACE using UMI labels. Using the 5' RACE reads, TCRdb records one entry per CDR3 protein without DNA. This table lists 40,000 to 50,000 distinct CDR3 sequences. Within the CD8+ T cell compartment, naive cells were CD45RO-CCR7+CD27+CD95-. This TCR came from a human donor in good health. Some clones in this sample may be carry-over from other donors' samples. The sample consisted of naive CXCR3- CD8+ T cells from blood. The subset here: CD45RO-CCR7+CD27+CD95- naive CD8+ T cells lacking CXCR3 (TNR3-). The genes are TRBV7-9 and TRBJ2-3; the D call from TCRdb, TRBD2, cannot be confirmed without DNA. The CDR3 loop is CASSLLSGNTQYF.